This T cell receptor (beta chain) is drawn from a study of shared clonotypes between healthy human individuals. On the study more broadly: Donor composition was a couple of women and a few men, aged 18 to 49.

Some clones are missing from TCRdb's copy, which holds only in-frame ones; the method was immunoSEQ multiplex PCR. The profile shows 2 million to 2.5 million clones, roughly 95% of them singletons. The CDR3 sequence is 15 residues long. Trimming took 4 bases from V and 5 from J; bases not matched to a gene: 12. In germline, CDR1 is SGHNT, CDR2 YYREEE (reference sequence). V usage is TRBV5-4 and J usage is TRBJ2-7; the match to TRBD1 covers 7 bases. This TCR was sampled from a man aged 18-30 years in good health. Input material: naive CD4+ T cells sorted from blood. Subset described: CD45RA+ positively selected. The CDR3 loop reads CASSPKQYRGHEQYF. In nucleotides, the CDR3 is TGTGCCAGCAGCCCCAAACAGTACAGGGGTCACGAGCAGTACTTC.